The entry below gives a single T cell receptor beta chain sequence along with its context. This clone was detected many times. Its antigen remains unidentified. Base qualities are not provided; no much larger clone lies one nucleotide away. What this sample's treatment or condition label stands for: about 20 received Ad26.COV2.S at low or high dose, single or two shots; several received placebo; per-sample allocation not given. Repertoires of vaccine and placebo recipients were sequenced from samples collected on day 63 after the first injection. Cohort 1b enrolled 25 adults aged 18-55 years at a single site in Boston, USA, between 29 July and 7 August 2020. As a vaccine, Ad26.COV2.S was a replication-incompetent adenovirus type 26 vector that expressed a prefusion-stabilized SARS-CoV-2 spike protein derived from the original Wuhan strain. The immunoSEQ Assay was used to sequence TCRbeta CDR3 regions. After extraction, genomic DNA underwent amplification by bias-controlled multiplex PCR, followed by high-throughput sequencing. The study's own analysis went as follows. To quantify the absolute abundance of each unique TCRbeta CDR3 region, sequences were collapsed and filtered. Usable DNA was measured by amplifying reference genes present in all nucleated cells, and TCRbeta template counts were normalized to that usable DNA to estimate T cell fraction. Repertoire TCRs were annotated as SARS-CoV-2-specific when V gene, CDR3 amino acid sequence and J gene were exactly matched to a known reactive TCR set. The reference SARS-CoV-2 TCR set was obtained from MIRA and was filtered for enrichment in COVID-19-positive ImmuneCODE repertoires, whereby public or cross-reactive TCRs were removed. Using the MIRA antigens, annotated TCRs were further analysed by specific ORF or by position within an ORF. Depth was the summed frequency of annotated unique rearrangements, while breadth was defined as annotated unique rearrangements over total unique productive rearrangements. TCR breadth was compared between groups using two-sided Wilcoxon rank-sum tests. The source is immuneACCESS, and TCRdb retained only in-frame sequences with V and J called. Part of the clones is not carried over; for the studies checked, unresolved V genes explain less than half of this, and the remainder is unexplained. That table furnishes V, J and clone size, whereas the DNA furnished D and trimming. This sample lists about 410,000 clones; roughly nine tenths were detected once. In total, the top ten clones hold 3% to 4.5% of the sample.

The data were obtained in a study of Ad26.COV2.S vaccination and SARS-CoV-2 variants (dated by TCRdb to the early 2020s). For the wider study: Donors in the vaccine arm were drawn from COV1001, a phase I-IIa trial of Ad26.COV2.S in healthy adults that was multicentre, randomized, double-blind and placebo-controlled. Ad26.COV2.S was administered intramuscularly at 5 x 10^10 or 1 x 10^11 viral particles, either as a single shot or as two shots given 56 days apart. TCRbeta repertoire sequencing served as the tool for gauging how specific and how broad the SARS-CoV-2-reactive T cell receptors were following Ad26.COV2.S vaccination. The TCR-sequenced set comprised approximately 30 samples: some 20 Ad26.COV2.S vaccine recipients, 5 placebo recipients and 8 SARS-CoV-2 convalescent individuals. Trial participants were randomized into five groups of five: low-dose or high-dose Ad26.COV2.S given once or twice, or placebo on both occasions. Throughout the experiments and outcome assessment, investigators stayed blinded to trial group allocation. Study-wide conclusions, independent of this receptor: Substantial breadth of spike-specific CD8+ and CD4+ T cell responses was reported after vaccination. Spike-specific TCR breadth was higher in Ad26.COV2.S recipients than in placebo recipients (P = 0.0014). Comparable non-spike TCR breadth was observed between vaccine and placebo recipients, consistent with only spike being contained in the vaccine. It was noted by the authors that total T cell responses may have been underestimated by the TCR breadth and depth analyses. The study lacked the statistical power to compare responses across vaccine doses or regimens.

After removal of 4 bases from V and 8 bases from J, the junction retains 8 bases not matched to a gene. CDR1 and CDR2 are read off the germline V gene as MRHNA and SNTAGT. The CDR3 measures 14 amino acids from cysteine to phenylalanine. The read is trimmed to its CDR3 DNA, 42 bases read in frame from base 1. The TCR sequence derives from a person aged 18-60 years who received the Ad26.COV2.S COVID-19 vaccine or a placebo. The specimen comprised peripheral blood, sampled in a trial of Ad26.COV2.S vaccine versus placebo. The rearranged chain carries TRBV6-4 and TRBJ2-1; the central 7 bases match TRBD1. The bases read TGTGCCAGCAGTGGAGGGGACAGTAGCGATGAGCAGTTCTTC. This is translated as CASSGGDSSDEQFF.